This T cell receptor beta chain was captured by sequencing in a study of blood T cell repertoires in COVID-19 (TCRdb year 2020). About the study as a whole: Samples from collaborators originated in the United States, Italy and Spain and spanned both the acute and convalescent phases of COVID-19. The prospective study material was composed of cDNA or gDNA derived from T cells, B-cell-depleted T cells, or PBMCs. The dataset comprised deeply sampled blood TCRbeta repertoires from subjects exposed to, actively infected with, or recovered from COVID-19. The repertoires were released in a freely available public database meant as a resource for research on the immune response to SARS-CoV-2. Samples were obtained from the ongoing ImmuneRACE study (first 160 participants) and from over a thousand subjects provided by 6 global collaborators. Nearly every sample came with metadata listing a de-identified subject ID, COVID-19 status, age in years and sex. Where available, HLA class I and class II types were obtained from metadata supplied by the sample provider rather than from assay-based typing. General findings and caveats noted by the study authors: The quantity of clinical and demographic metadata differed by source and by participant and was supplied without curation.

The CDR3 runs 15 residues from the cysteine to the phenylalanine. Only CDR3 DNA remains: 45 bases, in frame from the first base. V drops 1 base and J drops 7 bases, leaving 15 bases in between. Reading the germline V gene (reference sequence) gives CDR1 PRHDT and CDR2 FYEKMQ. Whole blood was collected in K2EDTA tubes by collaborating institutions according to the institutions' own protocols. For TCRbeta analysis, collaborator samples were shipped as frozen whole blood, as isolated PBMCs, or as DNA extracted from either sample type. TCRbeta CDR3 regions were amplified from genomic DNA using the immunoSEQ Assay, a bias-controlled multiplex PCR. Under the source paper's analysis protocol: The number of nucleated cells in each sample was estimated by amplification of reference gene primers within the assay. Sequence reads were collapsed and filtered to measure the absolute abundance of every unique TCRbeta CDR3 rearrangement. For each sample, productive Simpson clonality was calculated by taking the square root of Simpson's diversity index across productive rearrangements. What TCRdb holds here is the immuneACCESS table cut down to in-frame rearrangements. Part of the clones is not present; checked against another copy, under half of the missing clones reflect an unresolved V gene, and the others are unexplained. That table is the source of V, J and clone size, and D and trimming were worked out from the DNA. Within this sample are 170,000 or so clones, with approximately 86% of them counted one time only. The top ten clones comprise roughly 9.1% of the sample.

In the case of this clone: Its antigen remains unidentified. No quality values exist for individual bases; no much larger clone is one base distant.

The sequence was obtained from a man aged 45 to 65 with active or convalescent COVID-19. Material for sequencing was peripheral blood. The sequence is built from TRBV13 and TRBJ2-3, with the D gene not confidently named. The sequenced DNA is TGTGCCAGCAGCTTAGTACAGTTCACCGGTAATACGCAGTATTTT. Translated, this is CASSLVQFTGNTQYF.